This T cell receptor (beta chain) stems from a study of shared clonotypes between healthy human individuals. About the study: CD4 naive and CD4 memory each took three plates per donor, while CD8 naive took two and CD8 memory one. Overall study findings and caveats: Around 5% of naive CD4 clonotypes were common to a handful of donors.

In regard to this clone: Its antigen is as yet unknown. This specimen includes other DNA sequences encoding the same CDR3.

CDR1 and CDR2 (germline): LGHNA, YSLEER. V was clipped by 1 base and J by 1 base, with 8 bases between them. The CDR3 totals 14 residues. Healthy HIV-negative adults with no recent acute infections or vaccinations were recruited as donors. The method was immunoSEQ multiplex PCR; TCRdb's version includes in-frame clones alone and lacks a portion of them. This repertoire shows about 320,000 clones, 80% to 90% found once; its top ten account for about a sixth. The chain carries TRBV4-3 and TRBJ2-7, with a tentative D call TRBD2 (5 bases). Sequences were obtained from memory CD8+ T cells sorted from blood. Subset defined: CD45RO+ cells pooled with CCR7-negative TemRA cells. The TCR comes from a young man in good health. The CDR3 DNA is TGCGCCAGCAGCCAAGGCCGGGGATCCTACGAGCAGTACTTC. Its translation: CASSQGRGSYEQYF.